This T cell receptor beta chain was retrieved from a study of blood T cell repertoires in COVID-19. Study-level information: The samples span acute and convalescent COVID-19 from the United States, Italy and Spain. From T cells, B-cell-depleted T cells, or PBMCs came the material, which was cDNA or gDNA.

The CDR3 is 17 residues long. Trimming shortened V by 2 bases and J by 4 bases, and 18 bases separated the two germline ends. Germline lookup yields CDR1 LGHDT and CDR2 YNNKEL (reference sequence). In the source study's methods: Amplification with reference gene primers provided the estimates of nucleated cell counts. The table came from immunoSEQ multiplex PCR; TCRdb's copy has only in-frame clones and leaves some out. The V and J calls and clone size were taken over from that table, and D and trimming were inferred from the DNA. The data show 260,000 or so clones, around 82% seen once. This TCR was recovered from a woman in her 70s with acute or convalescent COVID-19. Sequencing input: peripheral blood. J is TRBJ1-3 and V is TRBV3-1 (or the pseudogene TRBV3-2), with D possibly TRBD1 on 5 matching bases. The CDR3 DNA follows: TGTGCCAGCAGCCAATTAATCAGGGTAATGGGCGGAAACACCATATATTTT. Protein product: CASSQLIRVMGGNTIYF.